Detailed here is one T cell receptor (beta chain). Antigen unknown. The study ran its PCR with 60 Vbeta and 13 Jbeta primers. The data were produced by immunoSEQ multiplex PCR, yet TCRdb's version contains in-frame clones alone and is incomplete. The table for this sample gives around 70,000 clones. The sample belongs to a study of cytomegalovirus exposure and HLA in healthy donors. The study's findings and limits: A missense DCLRE1C variant was associated with V- and J-gene trimming of TCR beta chains in a later analysis, and an independent cohort replicated the association. It has been reported that TCR beta sequences accurately predicted the HLA-A and HLA-B alleles of most subjects.

V dropped 2 bases and J dropped 5 bases, with 19 bases sitting between them. The CDR3 is 17 residues long. CDR1 is LGHNA and CDR2 is YSLEER in the germline V gene. The rearrangement links TRBV4-3 to TRBJ2-1; weak D call: TRBD1 (6 bases). This sequence was found in a man aged 40-49 years in good health and CMV-seronegative. Sequenced material: PBMCs. CDR3 residues: CASSQLTGDIANNEQFF. DNA of the CDR3: TGCGCCAGCAGCCAATTGACCGGGGACATCGCGAACAATGAGCAGTTCTTC.